The clone carrying this TCR beta chain occurred many times. This sample stems from a study of spatial heterogeneity in lung cancer. The CDR3 spans 14 residues. V was shortened by 3 bases and J by 4 bases, with 9 bases between the two germline ends. Per germline, CDR1 MDHEN and CDR2 SYDVKM. MiXCR was run by TCRdb on the 5' RACE reads, yielding one entry per CDR3 protein. The data show about 23,000 distinct CDR3 sequences, 3.3% seen once. Time point denoted: sample taken at primary tumor resection. Whole RNA came from tumor, nontumor lung or frozen PBMC and was sequenced without being sorted. The rearrangement joins TRBV28 to TRBJ2-2; D perhaps matches TRBD2 (6 bases). The receptor's source is a female donor with early-stage non-small cell lung cancer. The sample was PBMCs, taken at surgery. In nucleotides, the CDR3 is TGTGCCAGCAGTTTGCGGGAAGTCACCGGGGAGCTGTTTTTT. This codes for CASSLREVTGELFF. Full variable domain (remainder filled in from reference TRBV28 and TRBJ2-2): DVKVTQSSRYLVKRTGEKVFLECVQDMDHENMFWYRQDPGLGLRLIYFSYDVKMKEKGDIPEGYSVSREKKERFSLILESASTNQTSMYLCASSLREVTGELFFGEGSRLTVL.